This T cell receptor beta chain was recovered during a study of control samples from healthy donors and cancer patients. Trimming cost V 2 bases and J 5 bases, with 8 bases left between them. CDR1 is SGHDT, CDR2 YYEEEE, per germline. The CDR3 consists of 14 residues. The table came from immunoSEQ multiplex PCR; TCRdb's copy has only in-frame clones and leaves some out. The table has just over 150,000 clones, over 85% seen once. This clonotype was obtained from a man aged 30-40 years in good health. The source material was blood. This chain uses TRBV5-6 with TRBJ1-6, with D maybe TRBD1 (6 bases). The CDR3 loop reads CASSFNRDNSPLHF. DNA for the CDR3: TGTGCCAGCAGCTTCAACAGGGATAATTCACCCCTCCACTTT.